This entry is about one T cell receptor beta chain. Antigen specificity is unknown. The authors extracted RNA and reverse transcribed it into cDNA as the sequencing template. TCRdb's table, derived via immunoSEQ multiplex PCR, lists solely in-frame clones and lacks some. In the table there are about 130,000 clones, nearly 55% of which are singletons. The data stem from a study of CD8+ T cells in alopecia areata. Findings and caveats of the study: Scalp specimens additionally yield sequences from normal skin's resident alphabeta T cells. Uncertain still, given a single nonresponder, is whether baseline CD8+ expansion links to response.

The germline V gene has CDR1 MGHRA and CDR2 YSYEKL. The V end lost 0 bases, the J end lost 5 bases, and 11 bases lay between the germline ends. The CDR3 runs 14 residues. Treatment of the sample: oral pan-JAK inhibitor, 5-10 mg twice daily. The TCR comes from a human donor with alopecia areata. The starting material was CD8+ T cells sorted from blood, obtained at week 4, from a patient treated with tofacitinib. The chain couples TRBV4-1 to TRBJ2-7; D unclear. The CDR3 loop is CASSQEPRTDEQYF. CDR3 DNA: TGCGCCAGCAGCCAAGAACCGAGGACGGACGAGCAGTACTTC.